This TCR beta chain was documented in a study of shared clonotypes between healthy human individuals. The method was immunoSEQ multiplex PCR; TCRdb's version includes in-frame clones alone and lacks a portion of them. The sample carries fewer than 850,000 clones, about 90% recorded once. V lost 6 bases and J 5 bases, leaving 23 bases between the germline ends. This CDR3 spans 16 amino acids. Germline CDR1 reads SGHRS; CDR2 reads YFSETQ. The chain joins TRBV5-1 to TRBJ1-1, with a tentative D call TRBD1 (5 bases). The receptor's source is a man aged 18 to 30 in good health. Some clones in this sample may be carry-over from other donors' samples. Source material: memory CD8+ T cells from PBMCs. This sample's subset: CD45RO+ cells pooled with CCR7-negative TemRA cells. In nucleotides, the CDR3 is TGCGCCAGCACCATAACCGCCAGGGATGGGGGGACTGAAGCTTTCTTT. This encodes CASTITARDGGTEAFF.